What follows are 8 T cell receptor beta chains derived from one specimen sequenced in a study of T cell responses to AZD1222 COVID-19 vaccine (TCRdb year 2021). Library preparation used the immunoSEQ multiplex PCR assay. As stored in TCRdb, this immuneACCESS dataset retains in-frame rearrangements with V and J assigned. A fraction of the clones does not appear; measured against another copy, unresolved V genes explain less than half of the discrepancy, and the remainder lacks a known reason. The sample contains some 93,000 clones, 88% of them found a single time. The ten largest clonotypes hold about an eighth of the sample. This specimen's time point label, per the study, means: about 28 days (+/-7) after the second vaccine dose. This specimen consisted of peripheral blood, obtained 28 days after the second AZD1222 dose. The receptors stem from an adult who received the AZD1222 COVID-19 vaccine.

The chain combines TRBV6-1 with TRBJ1-2, with D unresolved. The CDR3 covers 14 residues. The V end was cut by 3 bases, the J end by 2 bases, with 10 bases between. Per germline, CDR1 MNHNS and CDR2 SASEGT. CDR3 sequence: CASSEYGPNYGYTF. As DNA, the CDR3 is TGTGCCAGCAGTGAGTACGGGCCCAACTATGGCTACACCTTC.

The chain uses TRBV5-5 and TRBJ2-7, with TRBD1 identical over 9 bases. After removal of 4 bases from V and 4 bases from J, the junction contained 9 bases not matched to a gene. This CDR3 has 15 amino acids. Germline V lookup: CDR1 SGHKS, CDR2 YYEKEE (reference sequence). The CDR3 bases are TGTGCCAGCAGCCCAGGACAGGGGTCGCCATACGAGCAGTACTTC. As protein: CASSPGQGSPYEQYF. The variable domain in full, with the rest retrieved from reference TRBV5-5 and TRBJ2-7, is DAGVTQSPTHLIKTRGQQVTLRCSPISGHKSVSWYQQVLGQGPQFIFQYYEKEERGRGNFPDRFSARQFPNYSSELNVNALLLGDSALYLCASSPGQGSPYEQYFGPGTRLTVT.

The gene calls are TRBV29-1 and TRBJ1-4, with TRBD1 matching over 10 bases. Germline assignment: CDR1 SQVTM and CDR2 ANQGSEA. CDR3 length: 16 residues. V gave up 6 bases and J gave up 3 bases; unmatched junction bases: 10. The DNA of the CDR3 is TGCAGCGTCGCCCGGACAGGGGGGGGAGCTAATGAAAAACTGTTTTTT. This encodes CSVARTGGGANEKLFF.

The chain links TRBV14 to TRBJ1-4, with D maybe TRBD1 (6 bases). The ends were cut back, 8 bases at V and 4 bases at J, with 11 bases in the middle. The germline V gene encodes CDR1 SGHDN and CDR2 FVKESK. The CDR3 is 13 amino acids. CDR3 loop: CASGDTRNEKLFF. CDR3 sequence (DNA): TGTGCCAGCGGGGACACCCGTAATGAAAAACTGTTTTTT.

The V and J genes are TRBV29-1 and TRBJ2-1; 10 positions agree with TRBD2. V shed 6 bases and J 0 bases; nucleotides not matched to a gene: 11. Germline lookup yields CDR1 SQVTM and CDR2 ANQGSEA. The CDR3 spans 17 residues. CDR3 DNA: TGCAGCGTCACGGGCCTAGCGGGAGCTAGCTCCTACAATGAGCAGTTCTTC. It encodes CSVTGLAGASSYNEQFF.

This chain uses TRBV9 with TRBJ1-3; D is perhaps TRBD1 (5 bases). Trimming took off 1 base at V and 1 base at J, with 15 bases between the two ends. The CDR3 length is 17 residues. The germline V gene encodes CDR1 SGDLS and CDR2 YYNGEE. The CDR3 DNA reads TGTGCCAGCAGCGTATCCAGACAGAGCTGGTCTGGAAACACCATATATTTT. It encodes CASSVSRQSWSGNTIYF. Supplemented by reference TRBV9 and TRBJ1-3, the full variable domain reads DSGVTQTPKHLITATGQRVTLRCSPRSGDLSVYWYQQSLDQGLQFLIQYYNGEERAKGNILERFSAQQFPDLHSELNLSSLELGDSALYFCASSVSRQSWSGNTIYFGEGSWLTVV.

This chain connects TRBV7-9 to TRBJ1-5; D gene ambiguous. The CDR3 covers 13 residues. Per germline, CDR1 SEHNR and CDR2 FQNEAQ (reference sequence). V shed 1 base and J shed 6 bases, with 7 bases lying between them. CDR3 nucleotide sequence: TGTGCCAGCAGCTTAGAAGGGTCTCAGCCCCAGCATTTT. Amino acids: CASSLEGSQPQHF.

The V call is TRBV2, the J call TRBJ1-2, with D perhaps TRBD1 (5 bases). The CDR3 has 11 amino acids. V lost 7 bases and J 7 bases, leaving 10 bases between the germline ends. Germline-derived CDR1 and CDR2 are SNHLY and FYNNEI. The CDR3 DNA reads as TGTGCCAGCACGGGGCTGGGTGGCTACACCTTC. Translated, it gives CASTGLGGYTF. The whole variable domain, remainder taken from reference TRBV2 and TRBJ1-2, is EPEVTQTPSHQVTQMGQEVILRCVPISNHLYFYWYRQILGQKVEFLVSFYNNEISEKSEIFDDQFSVERPDGSNFTLKIRSTKLEDSAMYFCASTGLGGYTFGSGTRLTVV.